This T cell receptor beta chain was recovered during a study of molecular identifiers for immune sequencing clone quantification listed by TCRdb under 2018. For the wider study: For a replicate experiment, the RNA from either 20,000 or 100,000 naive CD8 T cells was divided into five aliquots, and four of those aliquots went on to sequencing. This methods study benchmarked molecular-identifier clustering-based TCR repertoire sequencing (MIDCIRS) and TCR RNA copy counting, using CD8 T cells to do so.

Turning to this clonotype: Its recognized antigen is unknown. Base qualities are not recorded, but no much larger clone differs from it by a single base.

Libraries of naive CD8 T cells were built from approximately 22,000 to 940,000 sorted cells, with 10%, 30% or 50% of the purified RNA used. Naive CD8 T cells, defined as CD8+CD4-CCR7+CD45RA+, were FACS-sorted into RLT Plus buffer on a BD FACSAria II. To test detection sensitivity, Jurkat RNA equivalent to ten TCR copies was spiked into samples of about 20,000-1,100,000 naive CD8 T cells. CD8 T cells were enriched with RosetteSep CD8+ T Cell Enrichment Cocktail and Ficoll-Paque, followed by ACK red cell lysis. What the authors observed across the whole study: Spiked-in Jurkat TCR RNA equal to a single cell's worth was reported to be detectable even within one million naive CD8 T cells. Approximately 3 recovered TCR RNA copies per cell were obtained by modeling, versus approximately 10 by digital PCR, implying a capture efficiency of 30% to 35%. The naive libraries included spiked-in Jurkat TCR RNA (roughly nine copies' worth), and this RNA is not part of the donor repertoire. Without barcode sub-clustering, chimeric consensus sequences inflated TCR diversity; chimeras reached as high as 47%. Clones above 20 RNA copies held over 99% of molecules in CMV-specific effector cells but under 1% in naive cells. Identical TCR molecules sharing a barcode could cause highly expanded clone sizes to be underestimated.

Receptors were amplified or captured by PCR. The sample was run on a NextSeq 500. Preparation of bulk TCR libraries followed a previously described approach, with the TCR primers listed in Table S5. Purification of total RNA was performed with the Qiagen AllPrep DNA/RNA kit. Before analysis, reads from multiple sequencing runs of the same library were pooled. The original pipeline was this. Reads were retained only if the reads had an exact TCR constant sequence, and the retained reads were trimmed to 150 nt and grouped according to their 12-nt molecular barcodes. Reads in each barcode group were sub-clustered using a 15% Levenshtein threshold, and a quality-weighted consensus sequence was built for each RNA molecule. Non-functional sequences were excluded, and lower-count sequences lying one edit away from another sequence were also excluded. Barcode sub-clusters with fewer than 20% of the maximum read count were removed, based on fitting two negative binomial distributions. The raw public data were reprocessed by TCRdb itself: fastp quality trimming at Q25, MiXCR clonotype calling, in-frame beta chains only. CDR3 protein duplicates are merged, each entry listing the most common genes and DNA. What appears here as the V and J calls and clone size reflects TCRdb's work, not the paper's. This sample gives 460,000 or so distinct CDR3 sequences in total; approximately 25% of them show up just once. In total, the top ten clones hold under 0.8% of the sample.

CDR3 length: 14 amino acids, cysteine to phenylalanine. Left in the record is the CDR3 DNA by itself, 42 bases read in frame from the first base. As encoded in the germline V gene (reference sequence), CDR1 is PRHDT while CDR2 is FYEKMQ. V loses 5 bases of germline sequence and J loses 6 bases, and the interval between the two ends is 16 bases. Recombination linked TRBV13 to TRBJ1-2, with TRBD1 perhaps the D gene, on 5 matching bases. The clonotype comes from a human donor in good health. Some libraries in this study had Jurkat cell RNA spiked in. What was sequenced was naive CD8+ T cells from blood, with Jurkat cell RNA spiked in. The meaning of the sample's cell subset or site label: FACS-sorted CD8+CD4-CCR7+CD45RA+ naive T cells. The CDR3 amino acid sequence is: CASSAGTASDGYTF. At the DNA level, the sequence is TGTGCCAGCAGCGCAGGGACCGCCAGTGATGGCTACACCTTC. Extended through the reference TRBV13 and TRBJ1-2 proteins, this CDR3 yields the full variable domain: AAGVIQSPRHLIKEKRETATLKCYPIPRHDTVYWYQQGPGQDPQFLISFYEKMQSDKGSIPDRFSAQQFSDYHSELNMSSLELGDSALYFCASSAGTASDGYTFGSGTRLTVV.